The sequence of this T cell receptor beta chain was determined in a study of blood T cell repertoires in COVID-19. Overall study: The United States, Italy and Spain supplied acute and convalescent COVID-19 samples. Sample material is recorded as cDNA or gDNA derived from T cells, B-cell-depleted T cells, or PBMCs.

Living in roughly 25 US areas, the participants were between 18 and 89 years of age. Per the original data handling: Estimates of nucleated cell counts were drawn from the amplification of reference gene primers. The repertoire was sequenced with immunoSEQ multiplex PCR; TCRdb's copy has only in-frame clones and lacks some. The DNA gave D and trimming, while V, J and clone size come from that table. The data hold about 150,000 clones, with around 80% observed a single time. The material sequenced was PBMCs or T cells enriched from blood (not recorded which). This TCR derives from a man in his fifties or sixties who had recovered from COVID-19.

CDR3 residues: CASSLNSGGALHTQYF. CDR3 bases: TGTGCCAGCAGCTTAAATAGCGGGGGGGCCCTACATACGCAGTATTTT. V gene TRBV11-3 combines with J gene TRBJ2-3, with 11 nucleotides matching TRBD2. CDR3 length: 16 residues. CDR1 SGHNT and CDR2 YENEEA come from the germline V gene. V shed 2 bases, J shed 7 bases, and the junction held 8 bases outside the gene matches.